The TCR beta chain under discussion was sequenced for a study of blood T cell repertoires in COVID-19. On the study more broadly: Samples representing acute and convalescent COVID-19 were sourced from the United States, Italy and Spain. T cells, B-cell-depleted T cells, or PBMCs supplied cDNA or gDNA.

Per the study methods: Counts of nucleated cells, estimated from reference gene primer amplification, were obtained. Repertoires were generated with immunoSEQ multiplex PCR, while TCRdb's copy carries only in-frame clones and drops some. Clone size and the V and J calls come from that table; the DNA yielded D and trimming. The data show approximately 170,000 clones, around 81% seen once. The CDR3 runs to 13 residues. V shed 5 bases and J shed 3 bases, with 10 bases lying between them. Germline CDR1 and CDR2: LNHDA and SQIVND (reference sequence). Followed over time, Seattle patients had been enrolled while infection was active.

The J gene is TRBJ1-1, the V gene TRBV19, with a tentative D call TRBD1 (6 bases). Sequencing input: peripheral blood. This receptor was obtained from a woman older than 75 with COVID-19, enrolled during active disease. As DNA, the CDR3 is TGTGCCAGTAGTGGCAGGGGAGACACTGAAGCTTTCTTT. Translating it yields CASSGRGDTEAFF. The whole variable domain, remainder taken from reference TRBV19 and TRBJ1-1, is DGGITQSPKYLFRKEGQNVTLSCEQNLNHDAMYWYRQDPGQGLRLIYYSQIVNDFQKGDIAEGYSVSREKKESFPLTVTSAQKNPTAFYLCASSGRGDTEAFFGQGTRLTVV.